This record covers a single TCR beta chain. TCRdb used MiXCR to reprocess the 5' RACE reads, holding one entry per CDR3 protein. This sample carries around 50,000 distinct CDR3 sequences, 17% of them seen once, and the ten largest clones take approximately 2.5%. CDR1 is SEHNR, CDR2 FQNEAQ, per germline (reference sequence). This CDR3 has 16 residues. The junction had 2 bases not matched to a gene; V was cut back by 5 bases and J by 0 bases. Sequencing was carried out using naive CD4+ T cells sorted from blood. Subset of the sample: naive CD4+ T cells, CD4+CD45RA+CD25-. The genes are TRBV7-9 and TRBJ2-1; 12 nucleotides line up with TRBD2. The sequence was obtained from a female donor with breast cancer. CDR3 protein: CASSVTSGSSYNEQFF. CDR3 nucleotides: TGTGCCAGCAGCGTGACTAGCGGGAGCTCCTACAATGAGCAGTTCTTC.